A single sample gave rise to the 32 T cell receptor beta chains below, sequenced in a study of cytomegalovirus exposure and HLA in healthy donors. The method was immunoSEQ multiplex PCR; TCRdb's version includes in-frame clones alone and lacks a portion of them. The sample lists about 64,000 clones; 92% were seen once. Sequenced input: PBMCs. The source of these receptors is a woman between 18 and 30 years old in good health and CMV-seronegative.

The chain recombines TRBV5-1 with TRBJ2-3, with 13 bases lining up with TRBD2. This CDR3 region has 16 residues. Germline CDR1 SGHRS, CDR2 YFSETQ. V lost 3 bases and J lost 6; bases outside the gene matches: 7. CDR3 coding DNA: TGCGCCAGCAGCTGGGGGACTAGCGGGGCGGGTGATACGCAGTATTTT. It yields the protein CASSWGTSGAGDTQYF. Looking up the rest from reference TRBV5-1 and TRBJ2-3 gives the full variable domain: KAGVTQTPRYLIKTRGQQVTLSCSPISGHRSVSWYQQTPGQGLQFLFEYFSETQRNKGNFPGRFSGRQFSNSRSEMNVSTLELGDSALYLCASSWGTSGAGDTQYFGPGTRLTVL.

The rearrangement joins TRBV6-5 to TRBJ1-2; the D is unclear. V was pared by 2 bases and J by 8 bases, with 9 bases between. The CDR3 runs to 12 residues. The V gene's germline CDR1 is MNHEY and CDR2 SVGAGI. The CDR3 DNA is TGTGCCAGCAGTTACGGAGGTGGCGGCTACACCTTC. Protein: CASSYGGGGYTF.

This sequence joins TRBV11-2 and TRBJ1-1; no clear D gene. The CDR3 totals 13 residues. Germline lookup yields CDR1 SGHAT and CDR2 FQNNGV. V lost 1 base, J lost 2 bases, and 5 bases lay in between. CDR3 coding DNA: TGTGCCAGCAGCTTAGGACAAAACACTGAAGCTTTCTTT. This codes for CASSLGQNTEAFF.

This clone has just a few counts. The chain combines TRBV6-1 with TRBJ1-6; D perhaps matches TRBD1 (6 bases). CDR3 length: 15 amino acids. Between the trimmed V and J ends, which lost 1 base and 8 bases, there was a span of 12 bases. CDR1 and CDR2 (germline): MNHNS, SASEGT. The CDR3 is CASSEGRGGDSPLHF. The CDR3 coding sequence is TGTGCCAGCAGTGAAGGCAGGGGTGGGGATTCACCCCTCCACTTT.

The J gene is TRBJ1-2, the V gene TRBV29-1; D uncertain. Germline CDR1 SQVTM, CDR2 ANQGSEA. CDR3 size: 13 residues. The germline V and J ends were trimmed by 4 bases and 5 bases, with 14 bases remaining between them. CDR3 amino acids: CSVGSGDLYGYTF. In DNA, the CDR3 is TGCAGCGTTGGGTCTGGAGACTTGTATGGCTACACCTTC.

V and J are TRBV7-9 and TRBJ2-1, with 7 nucleotides matching TRBD2. This CDR3 region has 14 residues. The germline V gene encodes CDR1 SEHNR and CDR2 FQNEAQ (reference sequence). J was trimmed by 7 bases and V by 5 bases; bases with no gene match: 8. The CDR3 is CASSNREVRNEQFF. The DNA for the CDR3 is TGTGCCAGCAGCAACCGGGAGGTTAGAAATGAGCAGTTCTTC.

The V call is TRBV19, the J call TRBJ2-7; D unclear. CDR3 length: 13 amino acids. With 3 bases removed from V and 2 bases from J, the gap between germline ends came to 8 bases. Germline CDR1 and CDR2: LNHDA and SQIVND (reference sequence). The CDR3: CASSMALAYEQYF. DNA of the CDR3: TGTGCCAGTAGTATGGCCCTAGCCTACGAGCAGTACTTC.

The rearrangement joins TRBV10-2 to TRBJ1-1; D might be TRBD1 (5 bases). The CDR3 length is 16 residues. V was clipped by 3 bases and J by 4 bases, with 18 bases between them. Germline CDR1 and CDR2: WSHSY and SAAADI. The CDR3 bases are TGCGCCAGCAGTGAAGGTATCGTTGGGGCTGGCACTGAAGCTTTCTTT. As protein: CASSEGIVGAGTEAFF.

V and J are TRBV12-5 and TRBJ1-5, with a tentative D call TRBD1 (5 bases). This CDR3 spans 14 amino acids. Germline V lookup: CDR1 LGHNT, CDR2 FRNRAP. Trimming removed 6 bases from V and 0 bases from J, with 9 bases in between. CDR3 DNA: TGTGCTAGTGGCCCCGACAGTAGCAATCAGCCCCAGCATTTT. Translation: CASGPDSSNQPQHF.

This clone was seen more than once but under ten times. The V and J genes are TRBV25-1 and TRBJ2-7, with a weak D call TRBD1 (5 bases). Trimming left V 6 bases short and J 2 bases short, with 14 bases between. The germline V gene encodes CDR1 MGHDK and CDR2 SYGVNS. There are 14 residues in the CDR3. The CDR3 coding sequence is TGTGCCAGCAGGTCCTCCAGGGTCCCCTACGAGCAGTACTTC. Protein sequence: CASRSSRVPYEQYF.

J is TRBJ2-2 and V is TRBV29-1; TRBD2 matches at 10 bases. Per the germline V gene, CDR1 is SQVTM and CDR2 is ANQGSEA. This CDR3 has 14 residues. The CDR3 spells CSVLLAGRTGELFF. The CDR3 coding sequence is TGCAGTGTCCTACTAGCGGGGAGAACCGGGGAGCTGTTTTTT.

V gene TRBV7-6 combines with J gene TRBJ1-5; weak D call: TRBD1 (6 bases). The CDR3 contains 15 residues. Germline V gene lookup returns CDR1 SGHVS and CDR2 FNYEAQ. Trimming cost V 1 base and J 2 bases, with 9 bases left between them. The CDR3 DNA reads TGTGCCAGCAGCTTAGTTTCAGGGGGCAATCAGCCCCAGCATTTT. The encoded protein is CASSLVSGGNQPQHF.

The chain has TRBV7-3 and TRBJ1-1; tentative D call: TRBD1 (6 bases). V shed 5 bases and J shed 0 bases, with 10 bases lying between them. The CDR3 sequence is 14 residues long. CDR1 is SGHTA, CDR2 FQGTGA, per germline. Written as DNA, the CDR3 is TGTGCCAGCAGCCCCGGACAGATGAACACTGAAGCTTTCTTT. The encoded protein is CASSPGQMNTEAFF.

This clone showed up just a few times. The rearrangement links TRBV6-4 to TRBJ2-3; unclear D gene. With 6 bases removed from V and 0 bases from J, the gap between germline ends came to 13 bases. This CDR3 comprises 15 residues. Germline loops: CDR1 MRHNA, CDR2 SNTAGT. The CDR3 DNA reads as TGTGCCAGCAGCCCCTCCGCGGAAAGCACAGATACGCAGTATTTT. Translation gives CASSPSAESTDTQYF.

The gene calls are TRBV28 and TRBJ2-7; 11 nucleotides line up with TRBD1. With 3 bases clipped from V and 0 bases from J, the junction kept 13 bases outside the gene matches. This CDR3 comprises 19 residues. Germline V CDR1 and CDR2: MDHEN, SYDVKM. As DNA, the CDR3 is TGTGCCAGCAGTTTTCCCGGGACAGGGGGGGGCCTATTCTCCTACGAGCAGTACTTC. This codes for CASSFPGTGGGLFSYEQYF.

The chain carries TRBV6-5 and TRBJ1-2; 8 bases are shared with TRBD1. V shed 2 bases, J shed 0 bases, and the junction held 5 bases outside the gene matches. Germline V gene sequence: CDR1 MNHEY, CDR2 SVGAGI. The CDR3 covers 16 residues. The CDR3 reads CASSYGRTGPNYGYTF. The DNA for the CDR3 is TGTGCCAGCAGTTACGGGAGGACAGGGCCTAACTATGGCTACACCTTC.

This sequence joins TRBV5-1 and TRBJ2-1; possibly TRBD1 for D (6 bases). The length of the CDR3 is 16 residues. Trimming took off 6 bases at V and 1 base at J, with 17 bases between the two ends. Germline lookup yields CDR1 SGHRS and CDR2 YFSETQ. CDR3 loop: CASTQGGAPSYNEQFF. The CDR3 bases are TGCGCCAGCACACAGGGCGGCGCCCCGTCCTACAATGAGCAGTTCTTC.

This chain connects TRBV7-2 to TRBJ1-1, with unresolved D. Per the germline V gene, CDR1 is SGHTA and CDR2 is FQGNSA. This CDR3 region has 14 residues. The V gene lost 3 bases and the J gene lost 1 base, with 9 bases spanning the gap. DNA of the CDR3: TGTGCCAGCAGCTTCGACGGGGAGAACACTGAAGCTTTCTTT. Its protein is CASSFDGENTEAFF.

The J gene is TRBJ2-1, the V gene TRBV5-1, with D perhaps TRBD1 (5 bases). The CDR3 has 13 amino acids. V was trimmed by 4 bases and J by 2 bases, leaving 7 bases between them. CDR1 is SGHRS and CDR2 is YFSETQ in the germline V gene. The CDR3 bases are TGCGCCAGCAGCAAAGGGGCCTACAATGAGCAGTTCTTC. Translation gives CASSKGAYNEQFF.

This chain joins TRBV6-1 and TRBJ2-7, with TRBD2 matching 9 bases. CDR3 length: 14 amino acids. Trimming cost V 8 bases and J 2 bases; bases outside gene matches: 7. Germline CDR1 reads MNHNS; CDR2 reads SASEGT. The CDR3: CASSTSGGTYEQYF. CDR3 nucleotide sequence: TGTGCCAGCTCGACTAGCGGAGGAACCTACGAGCAGTACTTC.

The V gene is TRBV6-5, the J gene TRBJ1-4; D gene unclear. Germline CDR1 and CDR2: MNHEY and SVGAGI. V lost 4 bases, J lost 10 bases, and 13 bases lay in between. The CDR3 is 13 amino acids. The CDR3 loop reads CASSSREFVKLFF. The CDR3, as DNA: TGTGCCAGCAGTTCCCGGGAGTTTGTAAAACTGTTTTTT.

The chain links TRBV7-2 to TRBJ2-1, with TRBD1 matching 7 bases. Looked up from germline, CDR1 is SGHTA and CDR2 is FQGNSA. This CDR3 region has 15 residues. V gave up 7 bases and J gave up 9 bases; unmatched junction bases: 15. CDR3 protein: CASILIGGAGTEQFF. The CDR3 DNA reads as TGTGCCAGCATCTTGATAGGGGGCGCAGGCACTGAGCAGTTCTTC.

This clone has just one count. The chain recombines TRBV4-1 with TRBJ1-4; perhaps TRBD1 as D (5 bases). The CDR3 runs 22 residues. V shed 0 bases and J shed 6 bases, with 32 bases lying between them. Germline lookup yields CDR1 MGHRA and CDR2 YSYEKL. The CDR3 bases are TGCGCCAGCAGCCAAGAGGGACCCTCGGGAGGAGGGACCCTTTTTCTAGATGAAAAACTGTTTTTT. This translates into CASSQEGPSGGGTLFLDEKLFF.

The count of this clone is one. This chain connects TRBV5-5 to TRBJ2-7; 10 bases fit TRBD2. V was clipped by 3 bases and J by 4 bases; unmatched bases: 13. The CDR3 length is 17 residues. Germline lookup yields CDR1 SGHKS and CDR2 YYEKEE (reference sequence). The DNA for the CDR3 is TGTGCCAGCAGCTGGAATCTAGCGGGAGCCGAGCTATACGAGCAGTACTTC. Translation gives CASSWNLAGAELYEQYF.

V is TRBV5-4 and J is TRBJ2-2; perhaps TRBD1 as D (6 bases). The CDR3 has 13 residues. V lost 0 bases to trimming and J lost 6 bases, with 6 bases between them. The germline CDR1 and CDR2 sequences are SGHNT and YYREEE (reference sequence). DNA of the CDR3: TGTGCCAGCAGCTTGGACAGGGCCGGGGAGCTGTTTTTT. It specifies CASSLDRAGELFF.

The J gene is TRBJ2-1, the V gene TRBV5-4, with 9 positions matching TRBD2. Germline CDR1 is SGHNT and CDR2 is YYREEE (reference sequence). The CDR3 loop spans 16 amino acids. The V and J ends lost 3 bases and 9 bases, in that order; junction bases with no gene match: 13. In nucleotides, the CDR3 is TGTGCCAGCAGCTCCTTCCGAGCGGGGGGCAGTGGTGAGCAGTTCTTC. This codes for CASSSFRAGGSGEQFF. Full variable domain (remainder filled in from reference TRBV5-4 and TRBJ2-1): ETGVTQSPTHLIKTRGQQVTLRCSSQSGHNTVSWYQQALGQGPQFIFQYYREEENGRGNFPPRFSGLQFPNYSSELNVNALELDDSALYLCASSSFRAGGSGEQFFGPGTRLTVL.

This clone was observed once. The rearrangement links TRBV5-8 to TRBJ2-1; 8 bases are shared with TRBD2. The CDR3 loop spans 15 amino acids. V dropped 0 bases and J dropped 4; count of bases not matched to a gene: 3. The germline V gene encodes CDR1 SGHTS and CDR2 YDEGEE. CDR3 protein: CASSLGLAGYNEQFF. The DNA for the CDR3 is TGTGCCAGCAGCTTGGGGCTAGCGGGTTACAATGAGCAGTTCTTC.

The CDR3 DNA reads TGTGCCAGTAGTGCTCCCGGACAGCCAGCAACTAATGAAAAACTGTTTTTT. Translated, it gives CASSAPGQPATNEKLFF. V and J are TRBV19 and TRBJ1-4; D may be TRBD1 (6 bases). V was clipped by 5 bases and J by 0 bases, with 16 bases between them. The CDR3 has 17 amino acids. Germline loops: CDR1 LNHDA, CDR2 SQIVND (reference sequence).

CDR3 sequence reads: CASSTPGLADEQFF. CDR3 bases: TGTGCCAGCAGCACACCGGGACTAGCAGATGAGCAGTTCTTC. The chain couples TRBV28 to TRBJ2-1; TRBD2 agrees at 9 bases. Germline CDR1 MDHEN, CDR2 SYDVKM. J lost 8 bases, V lost 6 bases, and 8 bases had no gene match. This CDR3 comprises 14 residues.

V usage is TRBV19 and J usage is TRBJ2-4; the match to TRBD2 covers 7 bases. With 6 bases clipped from V and 7 bases from J, the junction kept 18 bases outside the gene matches. The length of the CDR3 is 17 residues. Germline CDR1 LNHDA, CDR2 SQIVND (reference sequence). The CDR3 DNA reads TGTGCCAGTAGCTTGGGGGGTCTAGCGGATCTCCGGAACATTCAGTACTTC. Translation: CASSLGGLADLRNIQYF.

The V and J genes are TRBV4-3 and TRBJ2-3; D call uncertain. This CDR3 comprises 12 residues. The germline CDR1 and CDR2 sequences are LGHNA and YSLEER. V was cut by 0 bases and J by 6 bases, with 4 bases left in between. The CDR3 protein is CASSQDLDTQYF. Written as DNA, the CDR3 is TGCGCCAGCAGCCAAGATCTCGATACGCAGTATTTT.

The rearrangement links TRBV28 to TRBJ2-1, with 7 bases fitting TRBD1. Germline V lookup: CDR1 MDHEN, CDR2 SYDVKM. The CDR3 is 15 amino acids. The trim removed 3 bases at V and 1 base at J, leaving 3 bases unmatched. The CDR3: CASSFLTGSYNEQFF. CDR3 bases: TGTGCCAGCAGTTTCCTGACAGGGTCCTACAATGAGCAGTTCTTC.